This entry lists 23 T cell receptor beta chains sequenced from one sample in a study of human T cells and chemical hapten exposure. TCRdb re-derived calls from the RACE reads in MiXCR, one entry per CDR3 protein. The data hold some 350,000 distinct CDR3 sequences, with around 6% observed a single time. Noted time point: patch test 2, 6 weeks after DPC sensitization. Stated treatment: therapeutic diphenylcyclopropenone sensitization with weekly scalp DPC. Sequenced material: whole blood, taken in connection with sensitization to the hapten diphenylcyclopropenone (DPC). Receptor source: a woman aged 18-29 years with alopecia areata. Some clones in this sample may be carry-over from other donors' samples.

This clonotype was counted ten times or more. The chain combines TRBV28 with TRBJ1-2, with 8 bases that match TRBD1. CDR3 size: 14 residues. The germline CDR1 and CDR2 sequences are MDHEN and SYDVKM. Germline trimming cut 6 bases from V and 6 bases from J; bases unmatched to any gene: 9. The CDR3 reads CASSRRTGTHGYTF. CDR3 sequence (DNA): TGTGCCAGCAGCCGCCGGACAGGGACCCATGGCTACACCTTC.

This clonotype has a handful of counts. This rearrangement joins TRBV7-9 to TRBJ2-5; the D gene is possibly TRBD2 (5 bases). Trimming took off 4 bases at V and 4 bases at J, with 22 bases between the two ends. The CDR3 extends over 17 amino acids. From germline, CDR1 is SEHNR and CDR2 FQNEAQ (reference sequence). The CDR3 sequence: CASSYIPSPPRGETQYF. The CDR3 DNA sequence: TGTGCCAGCAGCTATATCCCGAGCCCCCCCCGGGGAGAGACCCAGTACTTC.

The table lists this clonotype with a few counts. The V gene is TRBV25-1, the J gene TRBJ1-5; D remains ambiguous. CDR1 and CDR2 from the germline V gene are MGHDK and SYGVNS. This CDR3 has 13 residues. V was cut by 4 bases and J by 4 bases, with 8 bases left in between. The DNA for the CDR3 is TGTGCCAGCAGTGGTCCAGGAAATCAGCCCCAGCATTTT. Translated: CASSGPGNQPQHF.

This clonotype came up many times. This chain uses TRBV29-1 with TRBJ2-7, with no clear D. The CDR3 runs to 14 residues. In germline, CDR1 is SQVTM, CDR2 ANQGSEA. Trimming pared 4 bases from V and 5 bases from J, leaving 18 bases between. Here the CDR3 reads CSVAQTAVRDEQYF. The DNA for the CDR3 is TGCAGCGTTGCCCAGACGGCGGTCCGCGACGAGCAGTACTTC.

This clonotype came up many times. In nucleotides, the CDR3 is TGTGCAAGTCGCTTAGCGAGACAGGGGGCGAATGGCTACACCTTC. Translating it yields CASRLARQGANGYTF. V usage is TRBV12-2 and J usage is TRBJ1-2; no check of the table's D call, TRBD1, against the DNA was made. TRBV12-2 is a known pseudogene. The CDR3 extends over 15 amino acids.

The V gene is TRBV20-1, the J gene TRBJ1-6, with 9 bases that match TRBD1. This CDR3 is 14 amino acids long. CDR1 is DFQATT, CDR2 SNEGSKA, per germline (reference sequence). The V segment lost 6 bases and the J segment 8 bases; nucleotides outside the gene matches: 8. This chain's CDR3 is CSAITGGVDSPLHF. The CDR3 DNA reads TGCAGTGCAATAACAGGGGGCGTCGATTCACCCCTCCACTTT.

This clonotype was seen at least ten times. This chain joins TRBV10-3 and TRBJ1-4; the D is unclear. The CDR3 length is 13 residues. The germline CDR1 and CDR2 sequences are ENHRY and SYGVKD. V was trimmed by 2 bases and J by 6 bases, leaving 7 bases between them. CDR3 amino acids: CAISEEADEKLFF. The CDR3, as DNA: TGTGCCATCAGTGAGGAGGCGGATGAAAAACTGTTTTTT.

The J gene is TRBJ2-3, the V gene TRBV3-1; 7 bases fit TRBD1. The CDR3 is made up of 14 amino acids. Trimming removed 4 bases from V and 6 bases from J; junction bases left unmatched: 7. Germline CDR1 reads LGHDT; CDR2 reads YNNKEL (reference sequence). The CDR3 coding sequence is TGTGCCAGCAGCCCTCGCCCGACAGGGGATACGCAGTATTTT. It encodes CASSPRPTGDTQYF.

This clonotype was observed many times. This chain joins TRBV6-4 and TRBJ2-3; D may correspond to TRBD1 or TRBD2 (6 bases each). V shed 2 bases and J shed 5 bases, with 20 bases lying between them. The CDR3 has 17 amino acids. Germline CDR1 MRHNA, CDR2 SNTAGT. The CDR3: CASSDNPSVWGQDTQYF. The CDR3 DNA follows: TGTGCCAGCAGTGACAATCCTAGCGTTTGGGGGCAAGATACGCAGTATTTT.

This clonotype has at least ten counts. This chain connects TRBV4-2 to TRBJ1-5; 7 nucleotides agree with TRBD1. Germline V gene data show CDR1 as LGHNA and CDR2 as YNFKEQ. Trimming at V came to 4 bases and at J to 2 bases, leaving 14 bases not matched to a gene. This CDR3 spans 18 amino acids. The CDR3 coding sequence is TGTGCCAGCAGCCCCAATGCGGATGGACAGGCCGGCAATCAGCCCCAGCATTTT. This sequence encodes CASSPNADGQAGNQPQHF.

This clonotype was observed a handful of times. This rearrangement joins TRBV12-5 to TRBJ1-4, with D hard to call. Trimming removed 3 bases from V and 6 bases from J, with 2 bases in between. Germline-derived CDR1 and CDR2 are LGHNT and FRNRAP. The CDR3 is 11 residues long. In nucleotides, the CDR3 is TGTGCTAGTGGTTTCGATGAAAAACTGTTTTTT. Encoded protein: CASGFDEKLFF.

This clonotype was counted ten times or more. The chain carries TRBV7-2 and TRBJ1-4; perhaps TRBD1 as D (5 bases). Germline V gene lookup returns CDR1 SGHTA and CDR2 FQGNSA. V was shortened by 4 bases and J by 7 bases, with 16 bases between the two germline ends. CDR3 size: 15 residues. The CDR3 reads CASSSTRGRFEKLFF. DNA of the CDR3: TGTGCCAGCAGCTCTACACGGGGGAGGTTTGAAAAACTGTTTTTT.

This clonotype was observed at least ten times. The chain has TRBV10-3 and TRBJ1-5; no reliable D call. Germline-derived CDR1 and CDR2 are ENHRY and SYGVKD. The length of the CDR3 is 12 residues. V lost 3 bases and J lost 4, with 4 bases in between. The CDR3 is CAISEQNQPQHF. CDR3 in DNA: TGTGCCATCAGTGAACAGAATCAGCCCCAGCATTTT.

This clonotype was seen a few times. V is TRBV20-1 and J is TRBJ2-7, with 9 bases that match TRBD1. This CDR3 is 15 amino acids long. With V trimmed by 5 bases and J by 2 bases, 10 bases remained unmatched. Germline CDR1 and CDR2: DFQATT and SNEGSKA (reference sequence). The CDR3 here is CSAGVLGQGAYEQYF. The DNA of the CDR3 is TGCAGTGCTGGGGTACTGGGACAGGGCGCCTACGAGCAGTACTTC.

This clonotype has just a few counts. The chain recombines TRBV20-1 with TRBJ1-6; TRBD1 agrees at 7 bases. The germline V gene encodes CDR1 DFQATT and CDR2 SNEGSKA (reference sequence). CDR3 length: 12 amino acids. V dropped 3 bases and J dropped 10; count of bases not matched to a gene: 3. CDR3 sequence reads: CSASDRDSPLHF. CDR3 coding DNA: TGCAGTGCTAGCGACAGGGACTCACCCCTCCACTTT.

This clonotype was picked up a small number of times. V is TRBV5-4 and J is TRBJ1-3; D remains unclear. This CDR3 region has 15 residues. The germline CDR1 and CDR2 sequences are SGHNT and YYREEE (reference sequence). The V and J ends lost 4 bases and 3 bases respectively, with 14 bases between them. As DNA, the CDR3 is TGTGCCAGCAGCACACATGCGGGGTTTGGAAACACCATATATTTT. Protein product: CASSTHAGFGNTIYF. Filled out from reference TRBV5-4 and TRBJ1-3, the complete variable domain reads ETGVTQSPTHLIKTRGQQVTLRCSSQSGHNTVSWYQQALGQGPQFIFQYYREEENGRGNFPPRFSGLQFPNYSSELNVNALELDDSALYLCASSTHAGFGNTIYFGEGSWLTVV.

This clonotype was found many times. The rearrangement links TRBV6-5 to TRBJ1-5, with D unclear. The CDR3 extends over 13 amino acids. Trimming took off 6 bases at V and 3 bases at J, with 9 bases between the two ends. Germline V CDR1 and CDR2: MNHEY, SVGAGI. The CDR3 is CASSPGLNQPQHF. The DNA for the CDR3 is TGTGCCAGCAGCCCAGGCCTCAATCAGCCCCAGCATTTT.

This clonotype has ten or more counts. V and J are TRBV5-6 and TRBJ2-3; D is uncertain. Trimming stripped 4 bases from V and 5 bases from J, with 8 bases between. Germline CDR1 is SGHDT and CDR2 is YYEEEE. The CDR3 contains 12 residues. This chain's CDR3 is CASSRPIDTQYF. The CDR3 DNA sequence: TGTGCCAGCAGCCGACCGATAGATACGCAGTATTTT.

This clonotype was recorded many times. The J gene is TRBJ2-1, the V gene TRBV12-3 or TRBV12-4; 8 nucleotides agree with TRBD1. With V trimmed by 7 bases and J by 2 bases, 4 bases remained unmatched. The CDR3 extends over 14 amino acids. CDR3 in DNA: TGTGCCAGCACACAGGGGGAAACCTACAATGAGCAGTTCTTC. Amino acid sequence: CASTQGETYNEQFF.

This rearrangement joins TRBV4-2 to TRBJ2-1, with 8 bases lining up with TRBD2. The CDR3 runs 15 residues. Germline values: CDR1 LGHNA, CDR2 YNFKEQ. V gave up 0 bases and J gave up 8 bases; unmatched junction bases: 6. CDR3 loop: CASSQEAGGAYEQFF. CDR3 DNA: TGTGCCAGCAGCCAAGAGGCGGGGGGCGCCTATGAGCAGTTCTTC.

This clonotype came up many times. The chain carries TRBV9 and TRBJ1-3, with D uncertain. There are 14 residues in the CDR3. Germline V gene sequence: CDR1 SGDLS, CDR2 YYNGEE. V lost 3 bases and J lost 0, with 7 bases in between. CDR3 amino acids: CASSADSSGNTIYF. Written as DNA, the CDR3 is TGTGCCAGCAGCGCGGATAGCTCTGGAAACACCATATATTTT.

This rearrangement joins TRBV5-1 to TRBJ1-1; 9 bases align to TRBD1. CDR3 length: 16 residues. Germline V gives CDR1 SGHRS, CDR2 YFSETQ. J gave up 4 bases and V 0 bases, and 7 bases lay outside the gene matches. As DNA, the CDR3 is TGCGCCAGCAGCTTGGGGGTGGGACAGGGAACCACTGAAGCTTTCTTT. This translates into CASSLGVGQGTTEAFF.

This sequence joins TRBV7-9 and TRBJ2-1; 7 positions match TRBD2. The CDR3 consists of 15 residues. V lost 4 bases, J lost 3 bases, and 6 bases stayed unmatched. In germline, CDR1 is SEHNR, CDR2 FQNEAQ (reference sequence). This chain's CDR3 is CASSSDGTNYNEQFF. The CDR3 DNA reads as TGTGCCAGCAGCTCTGACGGGACTAACTACAATGAGCAGTTCTTC.